The clone carrying this TCR beta chain was counted only a few times. Its antigen is undetermined. The study ran its PCR with 60 Vbeta and 13 Jbeta primers. Method: immunoSEQ multiplex PCR; TCRdb's copy keeps in-frame clones and lacks some. This table holds around 130,000 clones, about 81% found once. This entry is derived from a study of cytomegalovirus exposure and HLA in healthy donors. There are 15 residues in the CDR3. The germline CDR1 and CDR2 sequences are SGHRS and YFSETQ. The junction had 12 bases not matched to a gene; V was cut back by 4 bases and J by 7 bases. Study results and caveats: An assumption of roughly uniform sequencing depth across donors underlay the presence/absence analyses. TCR beta sequences reportedly predicted most subjects' HLA-A and HLA-B alleles accurately.

What was sequenced was PBMCs. The J gene is TRBJ1-1, the V gene TRBV5-1, with 8 bases matching TRBD1. The sequence came from a middle-aged woman in good health and CMV-seropositive. Here the CDR3 reads CASSLSPQGANEAFF. In nucleotides, the CDR3 is TGCGCCAGCAGCCTGAGCCCGCAGGGGGCCAATGAAGCTTTCTTT.